This paragraph reports one TCR beta chain. V lost 4 bases and J 8 bases, leaving 11 bases between the germline ends. In germline, CDR1 is MNHEY, CDR2 SMNVEV (reference sequence). The CDR3 runs 13 residues. This entry comes from a study of blood T cell repertoires in COVID-19. Study in general: Acute and convalescent COVID-19 specimens originated in the United States, Italy and Spain. The cDNA or gDNA used as material had been derived from T cells, B-cell-depleted T cells, or PBMCs.

Per the authors' pipeline: Estimated nucleated cell counts came from reference gene primer amplification. Clones were read by immunoSEQ multiplex PCR, and TCRdb kept only the in-frame ones, dropping some. V and J calls and clone size come straight from that table; D and trimming were deduced from the DNA. Of over 90,000 clones listed, more than 75% are singletons. The gene calls are TRBV27 and TRBJ1-4, with a weak D call TRBD1 (5 bases). The TCR sequence derives from a human donor in a cohort sampled during active COVID-19. Sequenced input: peripheral blood. CDR3 region: CASSSQGWEKLFF. Written as DNA, the CDR3 is TGTGCCAGCAGTTCCCAGGGCTGGGAAAAACTGTTTTTT.